The 27 T cell receptor beta chains given below trace back to one sample, sequenced in a study of CD8+ T cells in alopecia areata. Sequencing used cDNA as its template, made by extracting RNA and reverse transcribing it. Assay: immunoSEQ multiplex PCR; the TCRdb copy retains only in-frame clones and omits some. The sample includes around 200,000 clones, more than 60% of them seen just once. The specimen was CD4+ T cells sorted from blood, collected at week 0. The source is a human donor with alopecia areata.

V usage is TRBV4-2 and J usage is TRBJ1-2, with 7 bases fitting TRBD1. The germline V gene encodes CDR1 LGHNA and CDR2 YNFKEQ. V shed 0 bases and J 3 bases; nucleotides not matched to a gene: 1. The CDR3 length is 14 residues. CDR3 bases: TGTGCCAGCAGCCAAGACGACAGGGACTATGGCTACACCTTC. This sequence encodes CASSQDDRDYGYTF.

This rearrangement joins TRBV19 to TRBJ2-3; 14 bases match TRBD2. J lost 9 bases, V lost 5 bases, and 10 bases had no gene match. CDR1 is LNHDA and CDR2 is SQIVND in the germline V gene (reference sequence). CDR3 length: 16 amino acids. The CDR3 region has the DNA TGTGCCAGTAGTCTCTCCGGGACTAGCGGGAGTAAGACGCAGTATTTT. It is translated as CASSLSGTSGSKTQYF.

This clone came up a few times. This chain uses TRBV4-3 with TRBJ2-3; D is undetermined. Trimming removed 2 bases at V and 6 bases at J, with 12 bases between. Looked up from germline, CDR1 is LGHNA and CDR2 is YSLEER. The CDR3 runs to 14 residues. The CDR3 region has the DNA TGCGCCAGCAGCCAAACCTTGACATCGGATACGCAGTATTTT. This codes for CASSQTLTSDTQYF.

The rearrangement joins TRBV21-1 to TRBJ2-3; the table names TRBD2, a call not compared with the DNA. TRBV21-1 is a pseudogene. CDR3 length: 16 amino acids. CDR3 nucleotide sequence: TGTGCCAGCAGCCTCCAACTAGCGGCCAACGCGGATACGCAGTATTTT. Its translation: CASSLQLAANADTQYF.

V and J are TRBV2 and TRBJ2-2, with TRBD2 matching over 8 bases. Germline V gene sequence: CDR1 SNHLY, CDR2 FYNNEI. V shed 6 bases, J shed 4 bases, and the junction held 7 bases outside the gene matches. This CDR3 is 15 amino acids long. Here the CDR3 DNA reads TGTGCCAGCAGACCGGGACTAGTGACCACCGGGGAGCTGTTTTTT. It encodes CASRPGLVTTGELFF.

At least ten counts were recorded for this clone. This chain connects TRBV7-8 to TRBJ2-2, with D perhaps matching TRBD1 (6 bases). This CDR3 is built from 15 residues. V dropped 5 bases and J dropped 0 bases, with 10 bases sitting between them. Germline lookup yields CDR1 SGHVS and CDR2 FQNEAQ. Here the CDR3 reads CASSLRTANTGELFF. CDR3 DNA sequence: TGTGCCAGCAGCCTACGGACAGCGAACACCGGGGAGCTGTTTTTT.

This chain connects TRBV2 to TRBJ2-1; 10 bases are shared with TRBD2. Trimming removed 5 bases from V and 3 bases from J; junction bases left unmatched: 4. Looked up from germline, CDR1 is SNHLY and CDR2 is FYNNEI. The CDR3 spans 15 residues. As DNA, the CDR3 is TGTGCCAGCAGTCTATCTAGCGGGGGCTACAATGAGCAGTTCTTC. Residues: CASSLSSGGYNEQFF.

In this sample, this clone turned up a few times. The chain carries TRBV2 and TRBJ2-5; no clear D gene. The V end lost 8 bases, the J end lost 2 bases, and 9 bases lay between the germline ends. CDR1 and CDR2 (germline): SNHLY, FYNNEI. The CDR3 loop spans 12 amino acids. Written as DNA, the CDR3 is TGTGCCAGCCTTGGCCCTCAAGAGACCCAGTACTTC. This translates into CASLGPQETQYF.

The CDR3 DNA follows: TGTGCCAGCAGCTCTAGCACAGGGCGCCCCGAAGCTTTCTTT. It translates to CASSSSTGRPEAFF. The chain is built from TRBV7-2 and TRBJ1-1; the D gene is possibly TRBD1 (6 bases). In germline, CDR1 is SGHTA, CDR2 FQGNSA. Trimming took 4 bases from V and 8 from J, leaving 17 bases between them. CDR3 length equals 14 residues.

This rearrangement joins TRBV27 to TRBJ1-1; unclear D gene. V shed 3 bases and J shed 0 bases, with 8 bases lying between them. CDR3 length equals 14 residues. Germline assignment: CDR1 MNHEY and CDR2 SMNVEV (reference sequence). CDR3 amino acids: CASSLSSVNTEAFF. The CDR3 DNA sequence: TGTGCCAGCAGTTTGAGTAGTGTGAACACTGAAGCTTTCTTT.

The chain has TRBV19 and TRBJ2-7; 13 nucleotides line up with TRBD2. J gave up 3 bases and V 9 bases, and 5 bases lay outside the gene matches. This CDR3 is built from 14 residues. Germline-derived CDR1 and CDR2 are LNHDA and SQIVND (reference sequence). The CDR3 here is CASAWTSGGYEQYF. The CDR3 DNA sequence: TGTGCCAGCGCCTGGACTAGCGGGGGCTACGAGCAGTACTTC.

V usage is TRBV5-6 and J usage is TRBJ1-5; no clear D. The CDR3 length is 15 residues. The ends were cut back, 1 base at V and 0 bases at J, with 8 bases in the middle. Germline V gene data show CDR1 as SGHDT and CDR2 as YYEEEE. The chain's CDR3 is CASSLQRYSNQPQHF. CDR3 bases: TGTGCCAGCAGCTTGCAAAGGTATAGCAATCAGCCCCAGCATTTT.

V and J are TRBV5-6 and TRBJ1-6, with D maybe TRBD1 (6 bases). CDR3 length: 13 residues. CDR1 and CDR2 (germline): SGHDT, YYEEEE. The V end lost 4 bases, the J end lost 12 bases, and 14 bases lay between the germline ends. CDR3: CASSVIQGGPLHF. The CDR3 DNA is TGTGCCAGCAGCGTTATACAGGGTGGACCCCTCCACTTT.

This chain connects TRBV4-1 to TRBJ1-2; D gene uncertain. This CDR3 region has 15 residues. Per the germline V gene, CDR1 is MGHRA and CDR2 is YSYEKL. The V end lost 4 bases, the J end lost 4 bases, and 16 bases lay between the germline ends. CDR3 coding DNA: TGCGCCAGCAGCCCTCCTCGGGCAGATTTCTATGGCTACACCTTC. Protein: CASSPPRADFYGYTF.

Points on this clone: This sample includes further DNA sequences coding for the same CDR3. V usage is TRBV20-1 and J usage is TRBJ2-7; tentatively, D is TRBD2 (6 bases). Trimming took off 3 bases at V and 3 bases at J, with 6 bases between the two ends. CDR1 and CDR2 (germline): DFQATT, SNEGSKA (reference sequence). The CDR3 has 11 residues. In nucleotides, the CDR3 is TGCAGTGCTAGGGGGGGCTACGAGCAGTACTTC. Its protein is CSARGGYEQYF.

The J gene is TRBJ1-1, the V gene TRBV7-8, with D tentatively TRBD1 (5 bases). V lost 4 bases and J 0 bases, leaving 12 bases between the germline ends. Germline CDR1 and CDR2: SGHVS and FQNEAQ. The CDR3 has 15 amino acids. Written as DNA, the CDR3 is TGTGCCAGCAGCTCGGGGACGGTCATGAACACTGAAGCTTTCTTT. Protein product: CASSSGTVMNTEAFF.

The chain joins TRBV18 to TRBJ1-5; 10 nucleotides agree with TRBD1. The CDR3 extends over 17 amino acids. Germline CDR1 is KGHSH and CDR2 is LQKENI. With 5 bases clipped from V and 0 bases from J, the junction kept 7 bases outside the gene matches. The CDR3 coding sequence is TGTGCCAGCTCAGCCGGGACAGGGGAATATAGCAATCAGCCCCAGCATTTT. The encoded protein is CASSAGTGEYSNQPQHF.

The rearrangement joins TRBV10-3 to TRBJ1-2, with 11 bases that match TRBD1. The CDR3 is 14 residues long. Per germline, CDR1 ENHRY and CDR2 SYGVKD. V dropped 6 bases and J dropped 6; count of bases not matched to a gene: 6. Written as DNA, the CDR3 is TGTGCCATCAGGGAAGGACAGGGGGCAGATGGCTACACCTTC. It codes for CAIREGQGADGYTF.

This clone was found once. The chain carries TRBV4-1 and TRBJ2-3; 8 bases line up with TRBD1. V was clipped by 1 base and J by 2 bases; unmatched bases: 8. Germline values: CDR1 MGHRA, CDR2 YSYEKL. This CDR3 is built from 17 residues. CDR3 in amino acids: CASSQATTGDPTDTQYF. CDR3 DNA: TGCGCCAGCAGCCAAGCCACGACAGGGGACCCCACAGATACGCAGTATTTT.

The chain employs TRBV30 and TRBJ2-7, with a weak D call TRBD1 (5 bases). The CDR3 consists of 13 residues. Trimming took 3 bases from V and 7 from J, leaving 16 bases between them. CDR1 is GTSNPN, CDR2 SVGIG, per germline (reference sequence). This CDR3 reads CAWSKDTVTEQYF. In DNA form, the CDR3 reads TGTGCCTGGAGCAAGGACACAGTCACTGAGCAGTACTTC.

This rearrangement joins TRBV9 to TRBJ1-5; the match to TRBD1 covers 7 bases. V trimming: 3 bases; J trimming: 5 bases; junction bases outside the gene matches: 8. Germline values: CDR1 SGDLS, CDR2 YYNGEE. This CDR3 comprises 15 residues. Written as DNA, the CDR3 is TGTGCCAGCAGCGCAAGCGGGACAGTGGATCAGCCCCAGCATTTT. Translating it yields CASSASGTVDQPQHF.

This clone was observed a few times. The chain is built from TRBV12-5 and TRBJ1-2; no firm D call. V lost 1 base and J lost 0, with 9 bases in between. Germline V gene data show CDR1 as LGHNT and CDR2 as FRNRAP. The CDR3 extends over 15 amino acids. The CDR3 here is CASGLGRPSNYGYTF. CDR3 bases: TGTGCTAGTGGTTTGGGCAGACCTTCTAACTATGGCTACACCTTC.

The chain has TRBV29-1 and TRBJ1-2, with no clear D. The CDR3 totals 11 residues. CDR1 SQVTM and CDR2 ANQGSEA come from the germline V gene. V dropped 3 bases and J dropped 7 bases, with 9 bases sitting between them. The CDR3 DNA reads TGCAGCGTTGATCAACAGCTTGGCTACACCTTC. This codes for CSVDQQLGYTF.

The table lists this clone with a few counts. This chain uses TRBV29-1 with TRBJ1-1; TRBD1 is a possible D gene (5 bases). Trimming removed 3 bases at V and 0 bases at J, with 11 bases between. This CDR3 is built from 14 residues. CDR1 SQVTM and CDR2 ANQGSEA come from the germline V gene. The CDR3 DNA sequence: TGCAGCGTTGACCTAGCGGGACTGAACACTGAAGCTTTCTTT. Translation gives CSVDLAGLNTEAFF.

This chain links TRBV29-1 with TRBJ2-3; TRBD1 matches 7 bases. This CDR3 spans 14 amino acids. The ends lost 6 bases at V and 1 base at J; junction bases unmatched: 7. The germline V gene has CDR1 SQVTM and CDR2 ANQGSEA. As DNA, the CDR3 is TGCAGCGTGCTACAGGGGCTAGGCACAGATACGCAGTATTTT. Its translation is CSVLQGLGTDTQYF.

This chain connects TRBV4-3 to TRBJ1-2; D is unclear. Germline CDR1 reads LGHNA; CDR2 reads YSLEER. V lost 4 bases and J lost 4, with 13 bases in between. The CDR3 is made up of 14 amino acids. The CDR3 nucleotides read TGCGCCAGCAGCCGACAAGGGAAGGGCTATGGCTACACCTTC. This encodes CASSRQGKGYGYTF.

The chain recombines TRBV30 with TRBJ1-4; D remains ambiguous. The germline gives CDR1 GTSNPN, CDR2 SVGIG (reference sequence). V lost 2 bases and J 4 bases, leaving 8 bases between the germline ends. This CDR3 region has 13 residues. The CDR3 bases are TGTGCCTGGAGTTTACTCAGTAATGAAAAACTGTTTTTT. Residues: CAWSLLSNEKLFF.